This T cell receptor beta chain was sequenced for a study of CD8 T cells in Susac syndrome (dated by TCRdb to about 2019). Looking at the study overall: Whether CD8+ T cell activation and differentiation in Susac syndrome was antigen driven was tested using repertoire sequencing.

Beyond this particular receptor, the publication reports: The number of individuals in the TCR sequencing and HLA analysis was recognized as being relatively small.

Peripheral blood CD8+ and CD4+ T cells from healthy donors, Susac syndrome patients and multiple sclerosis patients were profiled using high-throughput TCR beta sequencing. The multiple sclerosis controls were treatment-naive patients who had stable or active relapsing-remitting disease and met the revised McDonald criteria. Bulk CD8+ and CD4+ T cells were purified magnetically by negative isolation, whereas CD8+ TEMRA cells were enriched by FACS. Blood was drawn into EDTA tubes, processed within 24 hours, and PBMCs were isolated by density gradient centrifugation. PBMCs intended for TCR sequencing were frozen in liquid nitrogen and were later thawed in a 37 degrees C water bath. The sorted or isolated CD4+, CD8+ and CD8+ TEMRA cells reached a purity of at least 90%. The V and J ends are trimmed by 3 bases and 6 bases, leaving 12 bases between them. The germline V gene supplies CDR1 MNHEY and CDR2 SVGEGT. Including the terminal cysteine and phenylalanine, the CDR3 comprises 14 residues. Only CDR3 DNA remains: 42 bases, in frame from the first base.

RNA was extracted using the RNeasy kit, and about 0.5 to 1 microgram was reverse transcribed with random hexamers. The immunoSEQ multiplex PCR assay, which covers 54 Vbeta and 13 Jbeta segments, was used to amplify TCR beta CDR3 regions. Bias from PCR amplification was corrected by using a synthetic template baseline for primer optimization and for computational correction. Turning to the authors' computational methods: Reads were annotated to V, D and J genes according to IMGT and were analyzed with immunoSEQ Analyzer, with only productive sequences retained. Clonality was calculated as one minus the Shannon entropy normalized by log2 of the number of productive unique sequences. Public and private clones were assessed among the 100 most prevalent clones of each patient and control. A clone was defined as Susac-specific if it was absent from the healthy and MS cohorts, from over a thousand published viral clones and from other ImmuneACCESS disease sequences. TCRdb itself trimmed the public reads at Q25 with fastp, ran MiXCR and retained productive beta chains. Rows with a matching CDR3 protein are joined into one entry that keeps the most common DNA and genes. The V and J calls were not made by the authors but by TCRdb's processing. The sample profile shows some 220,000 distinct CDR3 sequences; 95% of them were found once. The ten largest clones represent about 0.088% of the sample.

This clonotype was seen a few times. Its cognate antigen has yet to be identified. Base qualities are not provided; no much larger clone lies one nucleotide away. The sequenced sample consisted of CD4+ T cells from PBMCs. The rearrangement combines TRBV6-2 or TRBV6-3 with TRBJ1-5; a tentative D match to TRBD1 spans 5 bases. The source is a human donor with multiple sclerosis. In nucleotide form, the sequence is TGTGCCAGCAGTTATCCGGGGGAGGGTCAGCCCCAGCATTTT. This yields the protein CASSYPGEGQPQHF.